This note documents a single T cell receptor (beta chain) sequence. This clone was seen just once. The antigen it recognizes is unknown. Per-base quality was not reported, and no clone a single base away is much larger than it. The CDR3 measures 14 amino acids from cysteine to phenylalanine. The kept DNA is CDR3 alone, 42 bases in frame from the first base. V and J are truncated by 2 bases and 0 bases respectively, leaving an intervening sequence of 6 bases. The germline V gene supplies CDR1 SGHDT and CDR2 YYEEEE. The data were taken from a study of control samples from healthy donors and cancer patients (dated by TCRdb to about 2020). Library method: the immunoSEQ multiplex PCR assay. TCRdb took over this immuneACCESS table, retaining in-frame rearrangements with V and J assigned. Such tables are incomplete; in checked studies, under half of the missing clones stem from an unresolved V gene, and the remainder is unexplained. This sample lists 150,000 to 200,000 clones; around 91% were detected once. Approximately 1.6% of the sample is in the top ten clones.

The sequence came from a woman aged 25 to 45 in good health. This chain is built from TRBV5-6 and TRBJ1-3; the D segment cannot be called with confidence. What was sequenced was blood. The CDR3 in this case is CASSFGFSGNTIYF. At the DNA level, the sequence is TGTGCCAGCAGCTTCGGATTCTCTGGAAACACCATATATTTT.